The 10 T cell receptor beta chains below come from one sample, sequenced in a study of long-term antiretroviral therapy in people with HIV. A v3.0 immunoSEQ assay was performed at survey level. TCRdb's table, derived via immunoSEQ multiplex PCR, lists solely in-frame clones and lacks some. The sample consists of about 12,000 clones, less than 90% of them appearing once. The starting material was unsorted PBMCs, obtained 2.1 years after starting antiretroviral therapy. The receptors were gathered from a middle-aged woman with HIV.

The V call is TRBV6-5, the J call TRBJ1-3; 7 bases align to TRBD1. The trim removed 2 bases at V and 0 bases at J, leaving 1 base unmatched. The germline V gene has CDR1 MNHEY and CDR2 SVGAGI. The CDR3 is 15 amino acids. Here the CDR3 reads CASSYGTVSGNTIYF. CDR3 nucleotide sequence: TGTGCCAGCAGTTACGGGACAGTCTCTGGAAACACCATATATTTT.

J is TRBJ2-7 and V is TRBV7-9; tentatively, D is TRBD2 (7 bases). Germline loops: CDR1 SEHNR, CDR2 FQNEAQ (reference sequence). This CDR3 has 15 residues. V shed 3 bases and J shed 2 bases, with 14 bases lying between them. CDR3 sequence: CASSFGGGAAYEQYF. The CDR3 nucleotides read TGTGCCAGCAGCTTCGGTGGGGGGGCGGCCTACGAGCAGTACTTC.

This clone turned up a few times. CDR3: CASSLEDRTGGYTF. The DNA for the CDR3 is TGTGCCAGCAGCTTAGAGGACCGGACTGGCGGCTACACCTTC. The chain has TRBV7-8 and TRBJ1-2; no definite D call. In germline, CDR1 is SGHVS, CDR2 FQNEAQ. V was clipped by 1 base and J by 8 bases, with 14 bases between them. The CDR3 extends over 14 amino acids.

The V call is TRBV29-1, the J call TRBJ2-7, with D unclear. V was trimmed by 0 bases and J by 2 bases, leaving 2 bases between them. Germline V gene lookup returns CDR1 SQVTM and CDR2 ANQGSEA. The CDR3 is 11 amino acids. This CDR3 reads CSVEEAYEQYF. CDR3 nucleotide sequence: TGCAGCGTTGAAGAGGCCTACGAGCAGTACTTC.

In the case of this clone: Compared with germline, one end of the junction differs, possibly owing to a read error. The chain has TRBV13 and TRBJ2-3; tentatively, D is TRBD1 (5 bases). The CDR3 loop spans 16 amino acids. The V gene's germline CDR1 is PRHDT and CDR2 FYEKMQ (reference sequence). CDR3 amino acids: CASSLGAFSSTDTQYF. CDR3 bases: TGTGCCAGCAGTTTAGGGGCATTCTCTAGCACAGATACGCAGTATTTT.

This chain joins TRBV5-1 and TRBJ1-5, with a tentative D call TRBD1 (6 bases). Germline-derived CDR1 and CDR2 are SGHRS and YFSETQ. Trimming took 7 bases from V and 2 from J, leaving 19 bases between them. The CDR3 is made up of 16 amino acids. The CDR3 DNA follows: TGCGCCAGCTCGCTTACCGGCAGGGGAGGCAATCAGCCCCAGCATTTT. This sequence encodes CASSLTGRGGNQPQHF.

A single count supports this clone. This sample includes further DNA sequences coding for the same CDR3. This chain joins TRBV5-5 and TRBJ2-3; tentative D call: TRBD2 (5 bases). V was cut by 4 bases and J by 0 bases, with 6 bases left in between. From germline, CDR1 is SGHKS and CDR2 YYEKEE (reference sequence). This CDR3 is built from 13 residues. CDR3 in amino acids: CASSEGSTDTQYF. CDR3 bases: TGTGCCAGCAGCGAGGGAAGCACAGATACGCAGTATTTT.

This chain connects TRBV29-1 to TRBJ1-2, with D perhaps TRBD1 (5 bases). Germline V gene lookup returns CDR1 SQVTM and CDR2 ANQGSEA. The CDR3 runs to 11 residues. V lost 7 bases to trimming and J lost 8 bases, with 14 bases between them. The CDR3 DNA reads TGCAGCGCCGAAGGGGAGAAGGGCTACACCTTC. It is translated as CSAEGEKGYTF.

This chain uses TRBV7-9 with TRBJ2-7, with TRBD1 identical over 7 bases. The CDR3 length is 14 residues. Germline loops: CDR1 SEHNR, CDR2 FQNEAQ (reference sequence). The ends lost 8 bases at V and 3 bases at J; junction bases unmatched: 10. DNA for the CDR3: TGTGCCAGCGACGGACAGGAAAAAAACTACGAGCAGTACTTC. Translation gives CASDGQEKNYEQYF.

The chain employs TRBV20-1 and TRBJ2-5, with D hard to call. The CDR3 contains 11 residues. V lost 8 bases to trimming and J lost 4 bases, with 11 bases between them. CDR1 DFQATT and CDR2 SNEGSKA come from the germline V gene (reference sequence). The CDR3 DNA follows: TGCAGTATTGGAGCCGGAGAGACCCAGTACTTC. Encoded protein: CSIGAGETQYF.